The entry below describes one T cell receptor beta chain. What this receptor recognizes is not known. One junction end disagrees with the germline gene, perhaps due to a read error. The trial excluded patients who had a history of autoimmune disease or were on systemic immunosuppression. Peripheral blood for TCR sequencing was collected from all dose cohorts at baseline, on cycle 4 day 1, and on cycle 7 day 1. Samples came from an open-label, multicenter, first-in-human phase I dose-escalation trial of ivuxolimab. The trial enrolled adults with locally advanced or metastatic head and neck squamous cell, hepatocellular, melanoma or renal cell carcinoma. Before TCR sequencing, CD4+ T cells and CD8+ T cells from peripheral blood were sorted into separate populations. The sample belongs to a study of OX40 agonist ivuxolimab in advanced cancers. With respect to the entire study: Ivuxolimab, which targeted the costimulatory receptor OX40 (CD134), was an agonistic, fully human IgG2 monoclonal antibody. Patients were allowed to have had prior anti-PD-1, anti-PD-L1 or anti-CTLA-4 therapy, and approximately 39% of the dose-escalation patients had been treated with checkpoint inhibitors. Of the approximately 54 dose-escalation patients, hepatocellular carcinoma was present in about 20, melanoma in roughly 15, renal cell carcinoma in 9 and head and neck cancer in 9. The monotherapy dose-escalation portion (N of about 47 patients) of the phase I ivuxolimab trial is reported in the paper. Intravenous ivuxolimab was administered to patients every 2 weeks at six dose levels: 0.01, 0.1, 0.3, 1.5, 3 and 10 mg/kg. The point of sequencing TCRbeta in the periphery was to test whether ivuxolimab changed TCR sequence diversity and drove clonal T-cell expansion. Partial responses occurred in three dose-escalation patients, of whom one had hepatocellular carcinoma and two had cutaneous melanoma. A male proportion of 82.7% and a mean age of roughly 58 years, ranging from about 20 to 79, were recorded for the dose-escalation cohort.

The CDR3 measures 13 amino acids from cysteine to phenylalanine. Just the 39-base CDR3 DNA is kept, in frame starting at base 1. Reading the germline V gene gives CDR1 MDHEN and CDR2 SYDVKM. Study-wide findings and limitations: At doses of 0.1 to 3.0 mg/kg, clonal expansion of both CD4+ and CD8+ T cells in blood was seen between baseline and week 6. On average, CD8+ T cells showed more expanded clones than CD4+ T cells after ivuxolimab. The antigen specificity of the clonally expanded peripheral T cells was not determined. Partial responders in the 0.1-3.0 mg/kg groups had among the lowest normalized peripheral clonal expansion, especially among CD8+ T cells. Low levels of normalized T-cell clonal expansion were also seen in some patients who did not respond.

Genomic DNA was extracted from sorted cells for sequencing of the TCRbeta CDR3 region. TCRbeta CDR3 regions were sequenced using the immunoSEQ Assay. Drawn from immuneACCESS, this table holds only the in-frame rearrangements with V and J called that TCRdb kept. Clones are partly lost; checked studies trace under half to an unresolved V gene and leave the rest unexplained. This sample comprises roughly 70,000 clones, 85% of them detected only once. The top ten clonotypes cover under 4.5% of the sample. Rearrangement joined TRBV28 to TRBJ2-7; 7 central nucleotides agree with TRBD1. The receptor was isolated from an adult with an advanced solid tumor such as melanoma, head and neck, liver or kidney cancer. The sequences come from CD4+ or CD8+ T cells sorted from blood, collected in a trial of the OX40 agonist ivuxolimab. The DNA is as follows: TGTGCCACCCTACGGGACAGCTCTAACGAGGAGTACTTC. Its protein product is CATLRDSSNEEYF.